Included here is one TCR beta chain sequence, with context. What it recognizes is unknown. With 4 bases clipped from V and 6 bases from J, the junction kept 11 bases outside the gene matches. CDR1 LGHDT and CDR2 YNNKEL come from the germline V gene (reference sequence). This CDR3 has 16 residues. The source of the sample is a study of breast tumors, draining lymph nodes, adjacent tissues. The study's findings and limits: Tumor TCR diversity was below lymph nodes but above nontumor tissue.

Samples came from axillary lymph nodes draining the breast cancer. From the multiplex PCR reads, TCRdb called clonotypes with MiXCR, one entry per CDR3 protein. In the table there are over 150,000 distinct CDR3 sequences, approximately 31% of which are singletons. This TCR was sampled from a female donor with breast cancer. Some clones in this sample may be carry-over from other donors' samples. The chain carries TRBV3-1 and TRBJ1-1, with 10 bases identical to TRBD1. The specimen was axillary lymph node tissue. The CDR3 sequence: CASSPRDRGRGAEAFF. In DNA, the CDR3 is TGTGCCAGCAGCCCCCGAGACAGGGGGCGCGGGGCTGAAGCTTTCTTT.